Below are 15 T cell receptor beta chains sequenced from a single sample in a study of blood T cell repertoires in COVID-19. TCRdb keeps only in-frame clones here, not all; method: immunoSEQ multiplex PCR. This table holds about 100,000 clones, about 85% found once. The sequenced sample was peripheral blood. These receptor sequences come from a man aged 50 or older with active or convalescent COVID-19.

CDR3 coding DNA: TGTGCCAGCAGTACGACAGGGGGCGCAACGGCCTACGAGCAGTACTTC. This gives the protein CASSTTGGATAYEQYF. This rearrangement joins TRBV27 to TRBJ2-7; TRBD1 agrees at 10 bases. The germline CDR1 and CDR2 sequences are MNHEY and SMNVEV (reference sequence). This CDR3 has 16 residues. After removal of 5 bases from V and 2 bases from J, the junction contained 9 bases not matched to a gene.

The V gene is TRBV5-4, the J gene TRBJ2-7, with a possible D match to TRBD1 (6 bases). This CDR3 is 15 amino acids long. The V end was cut by 3 bases, the J end by 5 bases, with 18 bases between. Germline CDR1 and CDR2: SGHNT and YYREEE (reference sequence). CDR3 coding DNA: TGTGCCAGCAGCTCTGATACTACAGGGTTTAACGAGCAGTACTTC. It specifies CASSSDTTGFNEQYF.

This rearrangement joins TRBV19 to TRBJ2-7, with 7 bases aligning to TRBD2. The CDR3 runs to 14 residues. The germline gives CDR1 LNHDA, CDR2 SQIVND (reference sequence). Trimming at V came to 2 bases and at J to 4 bases, leaving 5 bases not matched to a gene. The CDR3 nucleotides are TGTGCCAGTAGTATAATTGGGGGAGGGTACGAGCAGTACTTC. Its protein product is CASSIIGGGYEQYF. Filled out from reference TRBV19 and TRBJ2-7, the complete variable domain reads DGGITQSPKYLFRKEGQNVTLSCEQNLNHDAMYWYRQDPGQGLRLIYYSQIVNDFQKGDIAEGYSVSREKKESFPLTVTSAQKNPTAFYLCASSIIGGGYEQYFGPGTRLTVT.

The rearrangement links TRBV5-1 to TRBJ1-5; TRBD1 aligns across 7 bases. CDR1 is SGHRS and CDR2 is YFSETQ in the germline V gene. The CDR3 has 14 residues. The J segment lost 7 bases and the V segment lost 1 base, leaving 5 bases of the junction unmatched. The CDR3 DNA reads TGCGCCAGCAGCTTGTCTACAGGGGAGCAGCCCCAGCATTTT. Protein sequence: CASSLSTGEQPQHF.

This rearrangement joins TRBV3-1 (or the pseudogene TRBV3-2) to TRBJ2-2; D possibly corresponds to TRBD1 (5 bases). In germline, CDR1 is LGHDT, CDR2 YNNKEL (reference sequence). V was shortened by 3 bases and J by 5 bases, with 13 bases between the two germline ends. The length of the CDR3 is 15 residues. The CDR3 region is CASSHHVRETGELFF. Here the CDR3 DNA reads TGTGCCAGCAGCCACCATGTCAGGGAAACCGGGGAGCTGTTTTTT.

This clone was counted between two and nine times. The chain carries TRBV11-2 and TRBJ2-1, with 8 positions matching TRBD2. Per the germline V gene, CDR1 is SGHAT and CDR2 is FQNNGV. CDR3 length equals 14 residues. The ends lost 5 bases at V and 7 bases at J; junction bases unmatched: 7. In nucleotides, the CDR3 is TGTGCCAGCAGCGTAGGACTAGCTGTAAATGAGCAGTTCTTC. This gives the protein CASSVGLAVNEQFF.

This clone is a singleton in its sample. The V and J genes are TRBV5-8 and TRBJ2-1, with 9 bases identical to TRBD2. This CDR3 spans 17 amino acids. Germline-derived CDR1 and CDR2 are SGHTS and YDEGEE. V trimming: 0 bases; J trimming: 5 bases; junction bases outside the gene matches: 9. The CDR3 DNA reads TGTGCCAGCAGCTTGGCCGTGGCTAGCGGGAATCACAATGAGCAGTTCTTC. This codes for CASSLAVASGNHNEQFF.

The chain uses TRBV6-6 and TRBJ1-4, with D unclear. The V end lost 2 bases, the J end lost 0 bases, and 10 bases lay between the germline ends. The germline V gene has CDR1 MNHNY and CDR2 SVGAGI (reference sequence). The CDR3 sequence is 16 residues long. CDR3 region: CASSYQTTATNEKLFF. CDR3 DNA: TGTGCCAGCAGTTACCAGACGACTGCAACTAATGAAAAACTGTTTTTT.

The rearrangement uses TRBV15 and TRBJ1-1; D unclear. Germline V gene lookup returns CDR1 LNHNV and CDR2 YYDKDF (reference sequence). The CDR3 is made up of 13 amino acids. The ends were cut back, 0 bases at V and 8 bases at J, with 10 bases in the middle. The CDR3 reads CATSREAGREAFF. CDR3 nucleotide sequence: TGTGCCACCAGCAGAGAGGCAGGCAGAGAAGCTTTCTTT.

This sequence joins TRBV9 and TRBJ1-2, with D unclear. The V gene lost 3 bases and the J gene lost 4 bases, with 7 bases spanning the gap. Germline V gives CDR1 SGDLS, CDR2 YYNGEE. The length of the CDR3 is 12 residues. CDR3 region: CASSALRYGYTF. Written as DNA, the CDR3 is TGTGCCAGCAGCGCCCTCCGCTATGGCTACACCTTC.

The V gene is TRBV12-5, the J gene TRBJ2-1; 12 nucleotides match TRBD2. The CDR3 spans 16 residues. Trimming cost V 5 bases and J 4 bases; bases outside gene matches: 6. Germline values: CDR1 LGHNT, CDR2 FRNRAP. CDR3 bases: TGTGCTAGTGGTCCCAGACTAGCGGGAGTTTACAATGAGCAGTTCTTC. The encoded protein is CASGPRLAGVYNEQFF.

The genes are TRBV28 and TRBJ2-4; 7 bases align to TRBD1. After removal of 5 bases from V and 6 bases from J, the junction contained 7 bases not matched to a gene. CDR1 is MDHEN, CDR2 SYDVKM, per germline. This CDR3 is built from 14 residues. In DNA form, the CDR3 reads TGTGCCAGCAGTCCCAGGGACAGTCTAAACATTCAGTACTTC. Residues: CASSPRDSLNIQYF.

The V call is TRBV19, the J call TRBJ2-3; the D is unclear. The CDR3 covers 11 residues. Germline V lookup: CDR1 LNHDA, CDR2 SQIVND (reference sequence). V lost 4 bases and J 11 bases, leaving 10 bases between the germline ends. In DNA form, the CDR3 reads TGTGCCAGTAGTAGCCCAGGATTGCAGTATTTT. Amino acids: CASSSPGLQYF.

V gene TRBV10-3 combines with J gene TRBJ1-5; 7 bases fit TRBD1. This CDR3 has 12 residues. The germline gives CDR1 ENHRY, CDR2 SYGVKD. V was pared by 4 bases and J by 6 bases, with 0 bases of the junction left unmatched. CDR3 region: CAISGDSQPQHF. The CDR3 nucleotides are TGTGCCATCAGTGGGGACAGTCAGCCCCAGCATTTT.

V usage is TRBV9 and J usage is TRBJ1-2; tentative D call: TRBD1 (6 bases). This CDR3 spans 20 amino acids. With 0 bases removed from V and 5 bases from J, the gap between germline ends came to 29 bases. CDR1 and CDR2 from the germline V gene are SGDLS and YYNGEE. The CDR3 DNA is TGTGCCAGCAGCGTAGGAAGGGGTGTGGGGGCGAGAGGAGGTTGGTATGGCTACACCTTC. Residues: CASSVGRGVGARGGWYGYTF.